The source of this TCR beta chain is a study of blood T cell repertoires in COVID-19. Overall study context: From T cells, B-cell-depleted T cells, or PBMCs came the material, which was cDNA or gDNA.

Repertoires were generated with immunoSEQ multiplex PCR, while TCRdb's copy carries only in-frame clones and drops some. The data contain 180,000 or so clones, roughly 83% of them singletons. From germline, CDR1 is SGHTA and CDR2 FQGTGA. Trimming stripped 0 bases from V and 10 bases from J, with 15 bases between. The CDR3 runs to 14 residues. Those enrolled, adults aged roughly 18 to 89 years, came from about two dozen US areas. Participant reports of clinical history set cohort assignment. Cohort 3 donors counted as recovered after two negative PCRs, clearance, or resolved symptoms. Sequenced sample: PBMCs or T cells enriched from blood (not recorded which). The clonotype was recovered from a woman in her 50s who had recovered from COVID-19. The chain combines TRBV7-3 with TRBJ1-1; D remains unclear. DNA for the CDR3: TGTGCCAGCAGCTTAACAAGGGAGGGAGCACGAGCTTTCTTT. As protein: CASSLTREGARAFF.